This TCR beta chain was found in a study of T cells in Graves' hyperthyroidism and ophthalmopathy. Amplification of TCR beta CDR3 regions was performed using RNA transcripts as template. First-round RT-PCR targeting the TCR CDR3 was performed with the HTBI primer set. Each CDR3 protein gets one entry after TCRdb re-called the multiplex PCR reads with MiXCR. Found here are around 720,000 distinct CDR3 sequences, about 35% of them singletons; the top ten hold around 29%. General study findings and limits: Expanded thyroid clonotypes (above 0.001) were mostly also found in blood.

A note on this clonotype: No antigen is known for it.

The sequence was collected from a woman aged 40-49 years with Graves' hyperthyroidism. Sequenced: blood.

Here the CDR3 DNA reads TGCAGACCGGCGGACAGGGGGAGAGGCACTGAAGCTTTCTTT. Translation: CRPADRGRGTEAFF. The genes are TRBV29-1 and TRBJ1-1; 10 nucleotides agree with TRBD1. The germline gives CDR1 SQVTM, CDR2 ANQGSEA. The CDR3 is 14 residues long.